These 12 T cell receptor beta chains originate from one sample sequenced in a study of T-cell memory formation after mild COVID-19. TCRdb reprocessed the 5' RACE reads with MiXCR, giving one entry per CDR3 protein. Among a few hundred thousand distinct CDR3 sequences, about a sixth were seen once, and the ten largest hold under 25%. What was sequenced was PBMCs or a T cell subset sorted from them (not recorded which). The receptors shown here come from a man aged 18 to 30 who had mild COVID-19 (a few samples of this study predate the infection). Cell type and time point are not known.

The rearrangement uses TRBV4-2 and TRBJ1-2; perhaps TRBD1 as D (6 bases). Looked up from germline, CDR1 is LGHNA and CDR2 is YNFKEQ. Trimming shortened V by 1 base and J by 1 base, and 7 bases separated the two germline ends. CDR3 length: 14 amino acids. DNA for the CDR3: TGTGCCAGCAGCCAAGTAGGGGGTAACTATGGCTACACCTTC. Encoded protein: CASSQVGGNYGYTF.

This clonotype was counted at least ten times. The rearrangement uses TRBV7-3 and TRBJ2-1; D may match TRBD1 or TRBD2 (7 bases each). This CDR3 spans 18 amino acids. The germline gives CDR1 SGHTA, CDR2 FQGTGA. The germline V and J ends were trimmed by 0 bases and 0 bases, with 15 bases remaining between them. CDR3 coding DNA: TGTGCCAGCAGCTTAACCAGGGGGGGCCCGAGCTCCTACAATGAGCAGTTCTTC. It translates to CASSLTRGGPSSYNEQFF.

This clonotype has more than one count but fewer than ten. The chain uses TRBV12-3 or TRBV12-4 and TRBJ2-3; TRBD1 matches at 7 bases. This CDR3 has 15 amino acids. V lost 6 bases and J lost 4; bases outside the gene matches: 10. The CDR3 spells CASSPGQAGPDTQYF. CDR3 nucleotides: TGTGCCAGCAGCCCCGGACAGGCTGGGCCAGATACGCAGTATTTT.

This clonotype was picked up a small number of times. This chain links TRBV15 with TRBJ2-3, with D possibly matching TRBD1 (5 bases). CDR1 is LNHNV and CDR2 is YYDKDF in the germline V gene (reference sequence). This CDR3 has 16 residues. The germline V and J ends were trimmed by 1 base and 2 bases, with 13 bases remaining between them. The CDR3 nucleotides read TGTGCCACCAGCAGAGTGGAGACAGTTATCACAGATACGCAGTATTTT. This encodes CATSRVETVITDTQYF.

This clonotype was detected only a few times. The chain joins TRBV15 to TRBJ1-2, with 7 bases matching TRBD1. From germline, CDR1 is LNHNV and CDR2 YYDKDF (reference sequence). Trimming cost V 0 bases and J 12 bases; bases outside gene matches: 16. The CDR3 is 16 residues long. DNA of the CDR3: TGTGCCACCAGCAGAGATCTCCACAGGGGTCCCTTACGGGACACCTTC. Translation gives CATSRDLHRGPLRDTF.

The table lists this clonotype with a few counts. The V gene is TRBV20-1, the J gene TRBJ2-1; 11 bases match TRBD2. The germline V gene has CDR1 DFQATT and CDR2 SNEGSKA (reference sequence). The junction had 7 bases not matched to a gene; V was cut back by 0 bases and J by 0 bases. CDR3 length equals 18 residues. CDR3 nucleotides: TGCAGTGCTAGAGATCCGCTAGCGGGGGGAAGCTCCTACAATGAGCAGTTCTTC. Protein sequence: CSARDPLAGGSSYNEQFF.

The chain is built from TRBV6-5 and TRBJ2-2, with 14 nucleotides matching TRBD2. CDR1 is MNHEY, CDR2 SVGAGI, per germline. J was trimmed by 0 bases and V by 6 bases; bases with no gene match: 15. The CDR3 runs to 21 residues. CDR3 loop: CASRLWAGGLAGGPNTGELFF. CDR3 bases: TGTGCCAGCAGACTTTGGGCGGGCGGACTAGCGGGGGGTCCGAACACCGGGGAGCTGTTTTTT.

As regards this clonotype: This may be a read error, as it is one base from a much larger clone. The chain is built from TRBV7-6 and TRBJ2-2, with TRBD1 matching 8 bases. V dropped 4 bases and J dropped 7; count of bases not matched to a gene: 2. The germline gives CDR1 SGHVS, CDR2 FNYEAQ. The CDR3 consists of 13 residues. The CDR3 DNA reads TGTGCCAGCAGCTCGACAGGGGTCGGGGAGCTGTTTTTT. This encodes CASSSTGVGELFF.

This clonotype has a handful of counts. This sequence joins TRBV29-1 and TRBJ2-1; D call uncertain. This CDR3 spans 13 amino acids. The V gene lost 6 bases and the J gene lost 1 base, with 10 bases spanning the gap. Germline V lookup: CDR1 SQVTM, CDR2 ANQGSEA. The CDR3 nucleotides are TGCAGCGTGGTACTGTCTTCCTACAATGAGCAGTTCTTC. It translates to CSVVLSSYNEQFF.

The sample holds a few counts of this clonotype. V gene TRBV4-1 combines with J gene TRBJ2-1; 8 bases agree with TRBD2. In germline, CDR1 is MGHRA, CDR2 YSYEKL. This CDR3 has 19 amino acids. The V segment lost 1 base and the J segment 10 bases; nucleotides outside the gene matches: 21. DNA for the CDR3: TGCGCCAGCAGCCAAGGGGGACACAAGCGGGGGCAGACCCCAGGGGAGCAGTTCTTC. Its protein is CASSQGGHKRGQTPGEQFF.

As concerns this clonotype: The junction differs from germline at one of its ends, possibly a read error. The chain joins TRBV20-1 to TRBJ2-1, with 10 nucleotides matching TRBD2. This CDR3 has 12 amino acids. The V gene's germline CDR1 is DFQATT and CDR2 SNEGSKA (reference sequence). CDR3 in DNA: TGTTCAATAGCGGGGGGCCTCAATGAGCAGTTCTTC. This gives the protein CSIAGGLNEQFF.

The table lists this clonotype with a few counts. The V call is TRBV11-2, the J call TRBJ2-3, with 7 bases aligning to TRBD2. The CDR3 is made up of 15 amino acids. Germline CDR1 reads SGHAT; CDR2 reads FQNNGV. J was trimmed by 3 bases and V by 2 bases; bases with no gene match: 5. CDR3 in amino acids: CASSLSSGVTDTQYF. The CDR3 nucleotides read TGTGCCAGCAGCTTATCCAGCGGGGTAACAGATACGCAGTATTTT.